This TCR beta chain was observed in a study of OX40 agonist ivuxolimab in advanced cancers. Study summary: Among those enrolled, mean age was roughly 55 years (range about 23 to 85) and 82.7% were male. The study's findings and limits: In the 0.1 to 3.0 mg/kg range, CD4+ and CD8+ blood T cells had expanded clonally by week 6. Expanded clones were, on average, more numerous in CD8+ T cells than in CD4+.

Some clones are missing from TCRdb's copy, which holds only in-frame ones; the method was immunoSEQ multiplex PCR. The sample includes some 86,000 clones, less than 95% seen only once; the top ten take over 8.5%. Trimming cost V 6 bases and J 0 bases; bases outside gene matches: 3. The germline V gene has CDR1 SGHTA and CDR2 FQGTGA. CDR3 length: 15 residues. Enrollment shut out patients with autoimmune disease history or systemic immunosuppression. As to this clone: The antigen is undetermined.

This clonotype originated in an adult with an advanced solid tumor such as melanoma, head and neck, liver or kidney cancer. J is TRBJ2-2 and V is TRBV7-3; 8 bases map to TRBD1. The specimen comprised CD4+ or CD8+ T cells sorted from blood, sampled in a trial of the OX40 agonist ivuxolimab. DNA of the CDR3: TGTGCCAGCAGGTTACAGGGGGCGAACACCGGGGAGCTGTTTTTT. It yields the protein CASRLQGANTGELFF. Variable domain in full (rest from reference TRBV7-3 and TRBJ2-2): GAGVSQTPSNKVTEKGKYVELRCDPISGHTALYWYRQSLGQGPEFLIYFQGTGAADDSGLPNDRFFAVRPEGSVSTLKIQRTERGDSAVYLCASRLQGANTGELFFGEGSRLTVL.